There are a few counts of the clone carrying this T cell receptor beta chain. Its specificity is not known. This entry comes from a study of identical twins. Overall study results and limits: Cross-sectional statistical analysis was relied on for the conclusions, without the same donors being followed.

The CDR3 loop spans 16 amino acids. Germline values: CDR1 SGHRS, CDR2 YFSETQ. V was clipped by 2 bases and J by 9 bases; unmatched bases: 9. TCRdb redid the calling of the 5' RACE reads with MiXCR, one entry per CDR3 protein. The sample holds about 810,000 distinct CDR3 sequences, 9% to 15% seen once. These data also formed part of another study, on yellow fever vaccine responses in identical twins.

Material: PBMCs. The rearrangement joins TRBV5-1 to TRBJ2-1, with 12 bases aligning to TRBD2. The clonotype comes from a woman aged 18-29 years in good health. The CDR3 DNA follows: TGCGCCAGCAGCTTCCTAGCGGGAGGGCCAGATTCTGAGCAGTTCTTC. It translates to CASSFLAGGPDSEQFF.